These 8 T cell receptor beta chains originate from one sample sequenced in a study of T cell repertoires in cytomegalovirus infection. One entry per CDR3 protein results from TCRdb running MiXCR on the reads. The data hold around 300,000 distinct CDR3 sequences, with approximately 22% observed a single time. These receptors' antigens are unknown. Sequences were derived from cultured PBMCs, sampled from culture after CMV antigen stimulation. Receptors were obtained from a human donor in good health (CMV status not recorded). Some clones in this sample may be carry-over from other donors' samples.

This clonotype was picked up a small number of times. V is TRBV5-4 and J is TRBJ2-5, with 8 bases aligning to TRBD1. Germline trimming cut 4 bases from V and 2 bases from J; bases unmatched to any gene: 4. This CDR3 region has 14 residues. CDR1 and CDR2 from the germline V gene are SGHNT and YYREEE (reference sequence). CDR3 nucleotides: TGTGCCAGCAGCATAGGGGACAGGCAAGAGACCCAGTACTTC. Translating gives CASSIGDRQETQYF.

The chain carries TRBV2 and TRBJ2-1; D might be TRBD1 (6 bases). The CDR3 extends over 15 amino acids. With 8 bases removed from V and 3 bases from J, the gap between germline ends came to 17 bases. CDR1 is SNHLY and CDR2 is FYNNEI in the germline V gene. CDR3 in amino acids: CASGETTGLYNEQFF. CDR3 nucleotides: TGTGCCAGCGGGGAAACGACAGGACTCTACAATGAGCAGTTCTTC.

This clonotype was picked up many times. The rearrangement links TRBV7-2 to TRBJ2-5; TRBD2 aligns across 10 bases. This CDR3 spans 14 amino acids. The ends lost 5 bases at V and 4 bases at J; junction bases unmatched: 4. Germline V gene data show CDR1 as SGHTA and CDR2 as FQGNSA. The CDR3 sequence: CASSRTSGIETQYF. For the CDR3, the DNA is TGTGCCAGCAGCCGGACTAGCGGAATAGAGACCCAGTACTTC.

The chain is built from TRBV5-1 and TRBJ1-5; D perhaps matches TRBD1 (5 bases). Between the trimmed V and J ends, which lost 6 bases and 2 bases, there was a span of 12 bases. Germline V gene lookup returns CDR1 SGHRS and CDR2 YFSETQ. The CDR3 consists of 14 residues. CDR3 in amino acids: CASTLSGGNQPQHF. In DNA, the CDR3 is TGCGCCAGCACTTTATCGGGGGGCAATCAGCCCCAGCATTTT.

V is TRBV6-1 and J is TRBJ1-1; perhaps TRBD1 as D (5 bases). The CDR3 spans 16 residues. Germline V CDR1 and CDR2: MNHNS, SASEGT. V was shortened by 5 bases and J by 0 bases, with 16 bases between the two germline ends. CDR3: CASSSKRGLMNTEAFF. The CDR3 DNA sequence: TGTGCCAGCAGTTCGAAACGGGGACTGATGAACACTGAAGCTTTCTTT.

This clonotype was recorded at least ten times. V is TRBV11-2 and J is TRBJ2-1, with D perhaps assigned TRBD1 or TRBD2 (5 bases each). The length of the CDR3 is 16 residues. V was trimmed by 5 bases and J by 0 bases, leaving 14 bases between them. Per the germline V gene, CDR1 is SGHAT and CDR2 is FQNNGV. Written as DNA, the CDR3 is TGTGCCAGCAGCCCCCAGGGACGTGGCTCCTACAATGAGCAGTTCTTC. It specifies CASSPQGRGSYNEQFF.

This chain uses TRBV18 with TRBJ2-3, with a tentative D call TRBD2 (6 bases). The CDR3 runs 12 residues. Trimming removed 6 bases from V and 8 bases from J, with 12 bases in between. Looked up from germline, CDR1 is KGHSH and CDR2 is LQKENI. CDR3 residues: CASSGDFFTQYF. CDR3 sequence (DNA): TGTGCCAGCTCGGGGGACTTCTTTACGCAGTATTTT.

CDR3 sequence reads: CATRSGETQYF. CDR3 in DNA: TGTGCCACACGATCGGGGGAGACCCAGTACTTC. The chain is built from TRBV15 and TRBJ2-5; a weak D match, TRBD2 (5 bases). V gave up 9 bases and J gave up 5 bases, with 10 bases separating them. The length of the CDR3 is 11 residues. Germline V gene sequence: CDR1 LNHNV, CDR2 YYDKDF (reference sequence).